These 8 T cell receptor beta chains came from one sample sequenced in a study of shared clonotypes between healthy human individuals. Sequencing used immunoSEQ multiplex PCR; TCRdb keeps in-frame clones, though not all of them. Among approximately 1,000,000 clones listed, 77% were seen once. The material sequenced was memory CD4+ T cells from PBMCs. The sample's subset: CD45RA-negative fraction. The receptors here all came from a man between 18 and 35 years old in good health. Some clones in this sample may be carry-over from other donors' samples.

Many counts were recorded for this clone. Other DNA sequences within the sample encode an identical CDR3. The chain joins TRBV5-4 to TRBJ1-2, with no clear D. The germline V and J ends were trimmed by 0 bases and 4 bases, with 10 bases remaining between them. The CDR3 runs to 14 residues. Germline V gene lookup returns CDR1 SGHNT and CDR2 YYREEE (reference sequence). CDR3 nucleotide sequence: TGTGCCAGCAGCTTGGAACAGCGTCCCTATGGCTACACCTTC. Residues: CASSLEQRPYGYTF.

CDR3 loop: CASSLGQVSTDTQYF. The CDR3, as DNA: TGCGCCAGCAGCTTGGGGCAGGTCTCGACAGATACGCAGTATTTT. The chain combines TRBV5-1 with TRBJ2-3; D gene unclear. Germline loops: CDR1 SGHRS, CDR2 YFSETQ. V lost 0 bases and J lost 3, with 11 bases in between. CDR3 length equals 15 residues.

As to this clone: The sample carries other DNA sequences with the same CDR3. In nucleotides, the CDR3 is TGTGCCAGCAGTTACAGGGAGGGCACAGATACGCAGTATTTT. Its protein product is CASSYREGTDTQYF. This chain uses TRBV6-5 with TRBJ2-3, with a possible D match to TRBD2 (6 bases). Germline assignment: CDR1 MNHEY and CDR2 SVGAGI. V shed 2 bases and J shed 1 base, with 7 bases lying between them. This CDR3 spans 14 amino acids.

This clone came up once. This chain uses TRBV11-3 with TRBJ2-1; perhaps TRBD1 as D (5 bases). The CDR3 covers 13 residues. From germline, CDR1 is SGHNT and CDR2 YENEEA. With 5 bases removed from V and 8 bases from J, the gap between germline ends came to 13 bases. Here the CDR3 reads CASSLKIGDEQFF. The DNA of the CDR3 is TGTGCCAGCAGCCTGAAGATAGGGGATGAGCAGTTCTTC. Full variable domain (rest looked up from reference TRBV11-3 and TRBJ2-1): EAGVVQSPRYKIIEKKQPVAFWCNPISGHNTLYWYLQNLGQGPELLIRYENEEAVDDSQLPKDRFSAERLKGVDSTLKIQPAELGDSAVYLCASSLKIGDEQFFGPGTRLTVL.

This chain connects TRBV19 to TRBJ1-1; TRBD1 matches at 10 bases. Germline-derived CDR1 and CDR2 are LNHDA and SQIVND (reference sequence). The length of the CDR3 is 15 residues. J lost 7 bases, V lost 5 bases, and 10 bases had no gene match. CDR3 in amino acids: CASSPSDRGIGEAFF. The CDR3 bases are TGTGCCAGTAGTCCTTCGGACAGGGGGATCGGTGAAGCTTTCTTT.

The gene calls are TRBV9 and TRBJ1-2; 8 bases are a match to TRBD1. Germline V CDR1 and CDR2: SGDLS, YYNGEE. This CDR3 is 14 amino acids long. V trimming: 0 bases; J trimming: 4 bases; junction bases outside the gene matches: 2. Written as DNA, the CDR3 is TGTGCCAGCAGCGTAGATACAGGGGGCTATGGCTACACCTTC. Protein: CASSVDTGGYGYTF.

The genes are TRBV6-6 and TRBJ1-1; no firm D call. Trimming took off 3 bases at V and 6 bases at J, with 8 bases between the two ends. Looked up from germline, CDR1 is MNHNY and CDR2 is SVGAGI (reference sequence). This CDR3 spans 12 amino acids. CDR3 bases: TGTGCCAGCAGTTATCGTAGGGCTGAAGCTTTCTTT. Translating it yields CASSYRRAEAFF.

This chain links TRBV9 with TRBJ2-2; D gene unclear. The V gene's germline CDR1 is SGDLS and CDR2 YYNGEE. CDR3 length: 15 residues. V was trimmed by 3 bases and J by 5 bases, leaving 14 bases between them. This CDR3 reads CASSADIVGTGELFF. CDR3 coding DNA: TGTGCCAGCAGCGCAGACATCGTGGGGACCGGGGAGCTGTTTTTT.